This entry lists 29 T cell receptor beta chains sequenced from one sample in a study of early T cells in non-severe SARS-CoV-2 infection. TCRdb ran MiXCR on the 5' RACE reads and lists one entry per CDR3 protein. The sample contains 50,000 to 60,000 distinct CDR3 sequences, about a tenth of which appear only once. Sequencing used whole blood. All receptors come from an adult who was a healthcare worker with PCR-confirmed SARS-CoV-2 infection or an uninfected control (not recorded which).

The chain joins TRBV19 to TRBJ1-5; no reliable D call. CDR1 is LNHDA and CDR2 is SQIVND in the germline V gene (reference sequence). This CDR3 has 13 amino acids. V was pared by 2 bases and J by 6 bases, with 8 bases between. The CDR3 loop reads CASSIPFLQPQHF. In nucleotides, the CDR3 is TGTGCCAGTAGTATACCCTTCCTTCAGCCCCAGCATTTT.

This clonotype appeared many times. This chain links TRBV2 with TRBJ1-2; D remains unclear. CDR1 SNHLY and CDR2 FYNNEI come from the germline V gene. V lost 6 bases, J lost 1 base, and 12 bases lay in between. The CDR3 length is 14 residues. CDR3 in DNA: TGTGCCAGCAGCGCGTCCGGTCTTAACTATGGCTACACCTTC. Translation gives CASSASGLNYGYTF.

This clonotype was seen a few times. CDR3 in amino acids: CASNSGGMRGNTEAFF. The CDR3 coding sequence is TGTGCCAGCAATTCAGGGGGGATGAGAGGTAACACTGAAGCTTTCTTT. The gene calls are TRBV2 and TRBJ1-1; 7 bases map to TRBD1. Germline-derived CDR1 and CDR2 are SNHLY and FYNNEI. Trimming removed 7 bases from V and 2 bases from J; junction bases left unmatched: 13. CDR3 length: 16 amino acids.

This clonotype appeared a few times. CDR3 in amino acids: CASSEQGAMNTEAFF. As DNA, the CDR3 is TGTGCCAGCAGTGAACAGGGGGCAATGAACACTGAAGCTTTCTTT. The gene calls are TRBV2 and TRBJ1-1, with 8 bases identical to TRBD1. J was trimmed by 0 bases and V by 2 bases; bases with no gene match: 2. Germline CDR1 SNHLY, CDR2 FYNNEI. The CDR3 has 15 residues.

The CDR3: CASSYTEQGNEQYF. CDR3 bases: TGTGCCAGCAGTTACACCGAGCAGGGAAACGAGCAGTACTTC. The chain joins TRBV6-6 to TRBJ2-7, with a weak D call TRBD1 (5 bases). Trimming removed 2 bases at V and 5 bases at J, with 13 bases between. The CDR3 has 14 residues. The germline V gene has CDR1 MNHNY and CDR2 SVGAGI (reference sequence).

A few counts support this clonotype. V gene TRBV5-5 combines with J gene TRBJ2-7; D uncertain. Trimming left V 4 bases short and J 4 bases short, with 12 bases between. CDR3 length: 13 residues. Germline-derived CDR1 and CDR2 are SGHKS and YYEKEE (reference sequence). CDR3: CASSPTPNYEQYF. CDR3 DNA sequence: TGTGCCAGCAGCCCCACCCCGAATTACGAGCAGTACTTC.

J is TRBJ2-7 and V is TRBV7-9; D remains unclear. The V gene's germline CDR1 is SEHNR and CDR2 FQNEAQ (reference sequence). The CDR3 sequence is 12 residues long. With 5 bases removed from V and 6 bases from J, the gap between germline ends came to 11 bases. For the CDR3, the DNA is TGTGCCAGCAGCATTTGGTTAGGCGAGCAGTACTTC. Its translation: CASSIWLGEQYF.

This clonotype has more than one count but fewer than ten. The chain uses TRBV2 and TRBJ2-5, with a tentative D call TRBD2 (5 bases). Per the germline V gene, CDR1 is SNHLY and CDR2 is FYNNEI. V lost 0 bases and J 3 bases, leaving 5 bases between the germline ends. This CDR3 is 13 amino acids long. The CDR3 region is CASSEAREETQYF. CDR3 bases: TGTGCCAGCAGTGAAGCGAGGGAAGAGACCCAGTACTTC.

V and J are TRBV20-1 and TRBJ1-3; D possibly corresponds to TRBD1 (5 bases). The CDR3 is 13 residues long. Per the germline V gene, CDR1 is DFQATT and CDR2 is SNEGSKA (reference sequence). Between the trimmed V and J ends, which lost 5 bases and 1 base, there was a span of 9 bases. Written as DNA, the CDR3 is TGCAGTGCTCGCAGGGTGTCTGGAAACACCATATATTTT. Protein: CSARRVSGNTIYF.

This clonotype was seen repeatedly, ten times or more. The gene calls are TRBV3-1 and TRBJ2-1; D not certain. CDR1 LGHDT and CDR2 YNNKEL come from the germline V gene (reference sequence). This CDR3 contains 15 residues. The V gene lost 4 bases and the J gene lost 6 bases, with 16 bases spanning the gap. DNA of the CDR3: TGTGCCAGCAGCCGTATTCTAGTTGACACCAATGAGCAGTTCTTC. It specifies CASSRILVDTNEQFF.

This clonotype was seen a few times. The junction does not match germline at one end; this may be a read error. V is TRBV20-1 and J is TRBJ2-3; 7 bases align to TRBD2. CDR1 is DFQATT and CDR2 is SNEGSKA in the germline V gene (reference sequence). This CDR3 comprises 15 residues. CDR3 bases: TGCAGCGCTAGAGATTACCTAGCGGTCACAGATACGCAGTATTTT. Amino acid sequence: CSARDYLAVTDTQYF.

In its sample, this clonotype was seen a few times. The chain has TRBV29-1 and TRBJ1-1, with 9 bases that match TRBD1. Germline V gene lookup returns CDR1 SQVTM and CDR2 ANQGSEA. This CDR3 has 13 residues. Trimming took 4 bases from V and 8 from J; bases not matched to a gene: 8. The CDR3 bases are TGCAGCGTTGTGGGACAGGGAATTAGCGAAGCTTTCTTT. This translates into CSVVGQGISEAFF.

A few counts support this clonotype. CDR3 sequence: CASSSGGTGEKLFF. Written as DNA, the CDR3 is TGTGCCAGCAGTTCCGGCGGGACGGGTGAAAAACTGTTTTTT. The V and J genes are TRBV6-5 and TRBJ1-4; D is possibly TRBD1 (5 bases). V dropped 4 bases and J dropped 7 bases, with 13 bases sitting between them. There are 14 residues in the CDR3. CDR1 MNHEY and CDR2 SVGAGI come from the germline V gene.

This clonotype was seen a few times. The junction departs from the called germline gene at one end, perhaps through a read error. V usage is TRBV14 and J usage is TRBJ2-3, with 7 bases lining up with TRBD1. The CDR3 loop spans 13 amino acids. Germline V gene data show CDR1 as SGHDN and CDR2 as FVKESK. CDR3 amino acids: CASSQDLTTGQFF. CDR3 bases: TGTGCCAGCAGCCAAGATCTAACGACAGGGCAGTTTTTT.

The chain links TRBV18 to TRBJ2-5; D remains unclear. CDR3 length: 12 residues. Per germline, CDR1 KGHSH and CDR2 LQKENI. V lost 4 bases, J lost 1 base, and 4 bases lay in between. The CDR3 coding sequence is TGTGCCAGCTCACGCCTCCAAGAGACCCAGTACTTC. It specifies CASSRLQETQYF.

This sequence joins TRBV3-1 and TRBJ2-1, with TRBD2 matching over 8 bases. V gave up 4 bases and J gave up 2 bases; unmatched junction bases: 7. The germline V gene has CDR1 LGHDT and CDR2 YNNKEL (reference sequence). The CDR3 totals 16 residues. Here the CDR3 reads CASSPMKRGPYNEQFF. DNA of the CDR3: TGTGCCAGCAGCCCCATGAAGCGGGGGCCCTACAATGAGCAGTTCTTC.

The chain employs TRBV12-3 or TRBV12-4 and TRBJ1-1; no clear D. V lost 5 bases and J 6 bases, leaving 16 bases between the germline ends. This CDR3 contains 14 residues. The CDR3 here is CASSHREVVSEAFF. As DNA, the CDR3 is TGTGCCAGCAGTCACCGGGAAGTTGTGTCTGAAGCTTTCTTT.

This clonotype was observed at least ten times. The gene calls are TRBV9 and TRBJ2-3, with D possibly being TRBD2 (5 bases). The CDR3 runs to 15 residues. Looked up from germline, CDR1 is SGDLS and CDR2 is YYNGEE. Between the trimmed V and J ends, which lost 5 bases and 2 bases, there was a span of 15 bases. CDR3 DNA: TGTGCCAGCAGTCTAGCACCGTCAGTCACAGATACGCAGTATTTT. Translating gives CASSLAPSVTDTQYF.

This clonotype was seen only a few times. This chain's CDR3 is CASSPGREIYGYTF. CDR3 nucleotides: TGTGCCAGCTCACCAGGGCGGGAGATCTATGGCTACACCTTC. The V call is TRBV18, the J call TRBJ1-2; no clear D gene. The CDR3 contains 14 residues. Germline CDR1 reads KGHSH; CDR2 reads LQKENI. V was clipped by 2 bases and J by 4 bases, with 11 bases between them.

The sample holds many counts of this clonotype. The chain recombines TRBV29-1 with TRBJ2-1, with a weak D call TRBD2 (7 bases). This CDR3 is 13 amino acids long. Germline assignment: CDR1 SQVTM and CDR2 ANQGSEA. Between the trimmed V and J ends, which lost 6 bases and 3 bases, there was a span of 12 bases. The CDR3 bases are TGCAGCGTGGCGGGGGCGAGCTACAATGAGCAGTTCTTC. Amino acids: CSVAGASYNEQFF.

This clonotype appeared a few times. The gene calls are TRBV7-9 and TRBJ1-2; a possible D gene is TRBD1 (5 bases). V lost 5 bases, J lost 6 bases, and 10 bases lay in between. The CDR3 contains 12 residues. Looked up from germline, CDR1 is SEHNR and CDR2 is FQNEAQ (reference sequence). CDR3 amino acids: CASSRGRDGYTF. The CDR3, as DNA: TGTGCCAGCAGCCGGGGCCGTGATGGCTACACCTTC. Supplemented by reference TRBV7-9 and TRBJ1-2, the full variable domain reads DTGVSQNPRHKITKRGQNVTFRCDPISEHNRLYWYRQTLGQGPEFLTYFQNEAQLEKSRLLSDRFSAERPKGSFSTLEIQRTEQGDSAMYLCASSRGRDGYTFGSGTRLTVV.

This clonotype was detected ten times or more. The V call is TRBV4-1, the J call TRBJ2-1; D remains unclear. The CDR3 sequence is 14 residues long. Germline CDR1 MGHRA, CDR2 YSYEKL. The V end was cut by 4 bases, the J end by 4 bases, with 11 bases between. The CDR3 sequence is CASSLESIYNEQFF. The DNA for the CDR3 is TGCGCCAGCAGCCTAGAGTCGATTTACAATGAGCAGTTCTTC.

Ten or more counts support this clonotype. The V call is TRBV29-1, the J call TRBJ1-2, with D unresolved. There are 9 residues in the CDR3. The V gene lost 4 bases and the J gene lost 8 bases, with 5 bases spanning the gap. Germline V gene sequence: CDR1 SQVTM, CDR2 ANQGSEA. CDR3 residues: CSVVPGYTF. CDR3 sequence (DNA): TGCAGCGTTGTGCCCGGCTACACCTTC.

There are many counts of this clonotype. The V gene is TRBV7-9, the J gene TRBJ2-1, with 8 bases lining up with TRBD2. Germline V lookup: CDR1 SEHNR, CDR2 FQNEAQ (reference sequence). The CDR3 runs 14 residues. Trimming cost V 11 bases and J 8 bases; bases outside gene matches: 14. The CDR3 reads CASRPSGSPDEQFF. The DNA for the CDR3 is TGTGCCTCCCGACCCAGCGGGAGCCCCGATGAGCAGTTCTTC.

V and J are TRBV6-4 and TRBJ1-1, with D unclear. Trimming stripped 5 bases from V and 1 base from J, with 8 bases between. The CDR3 is made up of 13 amino acids. Germline CDR1 and CDR2: MRHNA and SNTAGT. As DNA, the CDR3 is TGTGCCAGCAGTACAGCACCGAACACTGAAGCTTTCTTT. Translation: CASSTAPNTEAFF.

The rearrangement uses TRBV19 and TRBJ1-1; D unresolved. Per germline, CDR1 LNHDA and CDR2 SQIVND (reference sequence). The CDR3 extends over 11 amino acids. V was cut by 7 bases and J by 0 bases, with 3 bases left in between. DNA for the CDR3: TGTGCCAGTAATGTGAACACTGAAGCTTTCTTT. This gives the protein CASNVNTEAFF.

This clonotype was detected many times. V usage is TRBV29-1 and J usage is TRBJ2-2, with D hard to call. V lost 3 bases to trimming and J lost 1 base, with 0 bases between them. The length of the CDR3 is 11 residues. Germline values: CDR1 SQVTM, CDR2 ANQGSEA. The CDR3 bases are TGCAGCGTTGAGAACACCGGGGAGCTGTTTTTT. Translation: CSVENTGELFF.

CDR3 nucleotides: TGTGCCAGCAGCGAGCGGGGAAGTTCTACGGAGACCCAGTACTTC. Translating gives CASSERGSSTETQYF. This chain links TRBV9 with TRBJ2-5; 7 bases map to TRBD2. The CDR3 contains 15 residues. In germline, CDR1 is SGDLS, CDR2 YYNGEE. J gave up 5 bases and V 3 bases, and 10 bases lay outside the gene matches.

The table lists this clonotype with a few counts. V is TRBV6-5 and J is TRBJ2-5, with 9 bases aligning to TRBD2. Germline V gene lookup returns CDR1 MNHEY and CDR2 SVGAGI. The CDR3 sequence is 14 residues long. V lost 5 bases, J lost 4 bases, and 5 bases stayed unmatched. The CDR3: CASSPLAGRETQYF. CDR3 in DNA: TGTGCCAGCAGTCCTCTAGCGGGGAGAGAGACCCAGTACTTC.